This T cell receptor (beta chain) was identified during a study of T-cell memory formation after mild COVID-19. In TCRdb, the 5' RACE reads were re-called with MiXCR into one record per CDR3 protein. Among roughly 220,000 distinct CDR3 sequences listed, over 7.5% were seen once. This clonotype was observed a few times. V was pared by 4 bases and J by 6 bases, with 11 bases between. The V gene's germline CDR1 is MNHEY and CDR2 SVGAGI. This CDR3 contains 13 residues. The clonotype was recovered from a man younger than 30 who had mild COVID-19 (a few samples of this study predate the infection). Cell type and time point are not known. The chain recombines TRBV6-5 with TRBJ2-3; D unresolved. Material: PBMCs or a T cell subset sorted from them (not recorded which). The CDR3: CASSSTRRDTQYF. CDR3 DNA: TGTGCCAGCAGTTCGACCCGGCGGGATACGCAGTATTTT.